Each of the 16 T cell receptor beta chains below was sequenced from the same sample in a study of tumor-infiltrating lymphocytes in glioblastoma multiforme. Multiple V-beta primers and a C-beta primer amplified TCRB from RNA. TCRdb ran MiXCR on the multiplex PCR reads and lists one entry per CDR3 protein. The sample consists of about 32,000 distinct CDR3 sequences, 60% to 65% of them appearing once. The specimen was brain tumor tissue. The receptor set was obtained from a male donor with glioblastoma.

The J gene is TRBJ2-5, the V gene TRBV10-1, with D hard to call. The germline V gene has CDR1 WNHNN and CDR2 SYGVQD (reference sequence). The CDR3 length is 13 residues. Trimming took 3 bases from V and 4 from J, leaving 9 bases between them. The CDR3 sequence: CASSDTKAETQYF. CDR3 in DNA: TGCGCCAGCAGTGATACCAAAGCAGAGACCCAGTACTTC.

V is TRBV28 and J is TRBJ1-5; 12 bases match TRBD1. Germline values: CDR1 MDHEN, CDR2 SYDVKM. This CDR3 has 13 amino acids. The J segment lost 15 bases and the V segment lost 2 bases, leaving 5 bases of the junction unmatched. CDR3 loop: CASSLEGDRGRHF. The CDR3 coding sequence is TGTGCCAGCAGTTTAGAAGGGGACAGGGGGCGGCATTTT.

This sequence joins TRBV6-1 and TRBJ2-1; maybe TRBD1 (5 bases). V was trimmed by 2 bases and J by 4 bases, leaving 15 bases between them. Looked up from germline, CDR1 is MNHNS and CDR2 is SASEGT. The CDR3 is 16 amino acids. CDR3 region: CASSELDMGSYNEQFF. In nucleotides, the CDR3 is TGTGCCAGCAGTGAACTGGACATGGGTTCTTACAATGAGCAGTTCTTC.

The V and J genes are TRBV12-3 or TRBV12-4 and TRBJ2-5; tentatively, D is TRBD2 (5 bases). The CDR3 sequence is 15 residues long. V lost 7 bases and J 6 bases, leaving 21 bases between the germline ends. CDR3 loop: CASNSMVRTGKTQYF. CDR3 bases: TGTGCCAGCAATTCGATGGTCAGGACGGGGAAGACCCAGTACTTC.

A few counts support this clonotype. The gene calls are TRBV11-2 and TRBJ1-2, with 10 bases lining up with TRBD1. Trimming took 5 bases from V and 8 from J; bases not matched to a gene: 8. There are 14 residues in the CDR3. The germline V gene has CDR1 SGHAT and CDR2 FQNNGV. In nucleotides, the CDR3 is TGTGCCAGCAGCCTCCAGACAGGGGGCGTGGGCTACACCTTC. Translation: CASSLQTGGVGYTF.

Points on this clonotype: Because the CDR3 is missing its conserved closing phenylalanine or tryptophan, this is likely a read error. The CDR3 loop reads CSVGTGQDEKLFL. The CDR3 DNA is TGCAGCGTCGGAACGGGACAGGATGAAAAACTGTTTCTT. The chain has TRBV29-1 and TRBJ1-4; 8 nucleotides agree with TRBD1. Germline trimming cut 6 bases from V and 6 bases from J; bases unmatched to any gene: 6. The V gene's germline CDR1 is SQVTM and CDR2 ANQGSEA. CDR3 size: 13 residues.

The sample holds many counts of this clonotype. This CDR3 reads CASRQTGFQETQYF. The CDR3 DNA sequence: TGTGCCAGCAGACAAACAGGGTTCCAAGAGACCCAGTACTTC. The chain joins TRBV12-3 or TRBV12-4 to TRBJ2-5, with a possible D match to TRBD1 (6 bases). There are 14 residues in the CDR3. Trimming cost V 6 bases and J 1 base, with 12 bases left between them.

With respect to this clonotype: Since no conserved phenylalanine or tryptophan closes the CDR3, a read error is the likely cause. The limits of the CDR3 on the DNA are not certain, so only TCRdb's listed CDR3 is given. The chain employs TRBV10-1 and TRBJ2-7; the tabulated D call, TRBD1, remains unverified against the DNA. The germline V gene has CDR1 WNHNN and CDR2 SYGVQD (reference sequence). The CDR3 extends over 16 residues, inclusive of both ends. CDR3 sequence: CASSGIGTGDLYEWYY.

This rearrangement joins TRBV5-5 to TRBJ2-3; D perhaps matches TRBD2 (6 bases). This CDR3 has 16 amino acids. V lost 5 bases and J 3 bases, leaving 19 bases between the germline ends. Germline values: CDR1 SGHKS, CDR2 YYEKEE (reference sequence). CDR3 amino acids: CASSFSGPMGTDTQYF. CDR3 nucleotides: TGTGCCAGCAGTTTCAGCGGGCCTATGGGGACAGATACGCAGTATTTT.

Within the sample, this clonotype is medium-sized. The V and J genes are TRBV29-1 and TRBJ2-5, with 10 bases lining up with TRBD2. This CDR3 contains 13 residues. The V segment lost 4 bases and the J segment 4 bases; nucleotides outside the gene matches: 3. The V gene's germline CDR1 is SQVTM and CDR2 ANQGSEA. The CDR3, as DNA: TGCAGCGTTGGCCTAGCGGGAGCAGAGACCCAGTACTTC. This translates into CSVGLAGAETQYF.

This clonotype was observed many times. The chain joins TRBV7-9 to TRBJ2-5, with TRBD2 matching over 16 bases. V trimming: 4 bases; J trimming: 4 bases; junction bases outside the gene matches: 6. Per the germline V gene, CDR1 is SEHNR and CDR2 is FQNEAQ (reference sequence). The CDR3 spans 17 residues. CDR3 sequence reads: CASSSGLAGGRSETQYF. The CDR3 bases are TGTGCCAGCAGCTCGGGACTAGCGGGAGGGCGCTCAGAGACCCAGTACTTC.

The chain couples TRBV6-1 to TRBJ2-7, with D possibly TRBD1 on 5 matching bases. The CDR3 spans 15 residues. V was shortened by 7 bases and J by 5 bases, with 21 bases between the two germline ends. The germline gives CDR1 MNHNS, CDR2 SASEGT. The CDR3 protein is CASTLSRDSADEQYF. The CDR3 DNA reads TGTGCCAGCACCCTTAGCAGGGATTCGGCGGACGAGCAGTACTTC.

This clonotype is labeled as medium-sized. DNA for the CDR3: TGTGCCAGCAGCGCACAGCCGGGACAGGGCGGGAGAACTGAAGCTTTCTTT. It yields the protein CASSAQPGQGGRTEAFF. The gene calls are TRBV11-2 and TRBJ1-1; 9 bases map to TRBD1. CDR1 and CDR2 (germline): SGHAT, FQNNGV. This CDR3 has 17 residues. V trimming: 5 bases; J trimming: 5 bases; junction bases outside the gene matches: 15.

V usage is TRBV5-1 and J usage is TRBJ2-5; 10 bases align to TRBD2. V lost 2 bases, J lost 4 bases, and 8 bases stayed unmatched. The CDR3 length is 16 residues. The germline V gene has CDR1 SGHRS and CDR2 YFSETQ. In DNA, the CDR3 is TGCGCCAGCAGCTTCGGGCCTAGCGGGAGCGGAGAGACCCAGTACTTC. It encodes CASSFGPSGSGETQYF.

CDR3 residues: CASSPAGGYHEKLFF. The CDR3 coding sequence is TGTGCCAGCAGTCCCGCAGGGGGCTATCACGAAAAACTGTTTTTT. V usage is TRBV28 and J usage is TRBJ1-4; TRBD1 aligns across 8 bases. The CDR3 is 15 residues long. V was pared by 5 bases and J by 8 bases, with 10 bases of the junction left unmatched. Germline V CDR1 and CDR2: MDHEN, SYDVKM.

This clonotype is medium-sized by share. This chain connects TRBV10-2 to TRBJ2-3; possible D gene TRBD2, 5 bases. V lost 6 bases to trimming and J lost 8 bases, with 12 bases between them. CDR1 WSHSY and CDR2 SAAADI come from the germline V gene. The CDR3 is 12 residues long. In nucleotides, the CDR3 is TGCGCCAGCAGATCACAAGCGGCTACGCAGTATTTT. Translating gives CASRSQAATQYF.